Below, 32 T cell receptor beta chains from the same sample are listed, as sequenced in a study of blood T cell repertoires in COVID-19. TCRdb keeps only in-frame clones here, not all; method: immunoSEQ multiplex PCR. The sample gives about 220,000 clones, roughly 80% of which show up once; roughly 7% is in the top ten. Sequenced input: peripheral blood. These receptors all stem from a woman in her 70s with acute or convalescent COVID-19.

This chain connects TRBV27 to TRBJ1-4, with D perhaps TRBD1 (6 bases). Trimming took 3 bases from V and 4 from J, leaving 9 bases between them. CDR1 MNHEY and CDR2 SMNVEV come from the germline V gene (reference sequence). The length of the CDR3 is 14 residues. CDR3 nucleotide sequence: TGTGCCAGCAGTTTTAGCAGGGGTAATGAAAAACTGTTTTTT. It yields the protein CASSFSRGNEKLFF.

The V gene is TRBV5-5, the J gene TRBJ2-3; TRBD1 matches at 9 bases. Germline V gene lookup returns CDR1 SGHKS and CDR2 YYEKEE (reference sequence). This CDR3 comprises 14 residues. V lost 2 bases, J lost 4 bases, and 2 bases stayed unmatched. The CDR3 nucleotides read TGTGCCAGCAGCTTACAGGGGGCGGCAGATACGCAGTATTTT. As protein: CASSLQGAADTQYF.

The sample holds one count of this clone. The rearrangement uses TRBV5-4 and TRBJ1-4; 10 bases line up with TRBD1. CDR1 SGHNT and CDR2 YYREEE come from the germline V gene (reference sequence). The J segment lost 11 bases and the V segment lost 3 bases, leaving 19 bases of the junction unmatched. This CDR3 has 18 residues. CDR3: CASSSGTGVIGAEGKLFF. As DNA, the CDR3 is TGTGCCAGCAGCTCGGGGACAGGGGTAATTGGAGCGGAAGGTAAACTGTTTTTT. The full variable domain, completed using reference TRBV5-4 and TRBJ1-4, is ETGVTQSPTHLIKTRGQQVTLRCSSQSGHNTVSWYQQALGQGPQFIFQYYREEENGRGNFPPRFSGLQFPNYSSELNVNALELDDSALYLCASSSGTGVIGAEGKLFFGSGTQLSVL.

This chain joins TRBV24-1 and TRBJ2-5; TRBD1 agrees at 7 bases. The CDR3 has 16 residues. Germline CDR1 reads KGHDR; CDR2 reads SFDVKD. After removal of 3 bases from V and 1 base from J, the junction contained 7 bases not matched to a gene. In nucleotides, the CDR3 is TGTGCCACCAGTGATGAAACACAGGGGTCCCAAGAGACCCAGTACTTC. Translation gives CATSDETQGSQETQYF.

This rearrangement joins TRBV2 to TRBJ1-6; tentative D call: TRBD1 (6 bases). V dropped 4 bases and J dropped 1 base, with 11 bases sitting between them. The CDR3 length is 16 residues. The germline gives CDR1 SNHLY, CDR2 FYNNEI. CDR3 nucleotides: TGTGCCAGCAGTGGGTTGGGGGCGTCCTATAATTCACCCCTCCACTTT. It codes for CASSGLGASYNSPLHF.

The chain links TRBV7-2 to TRBJ2-3, with D perhaps matching TRBD2 (6 bases). CDR3 length: 17 residues. Germline V lookup: CDR1 SGHTA, CDR2 FQGNSA. Trimming cost V 1 base and J 0 bases, with 14 bases left between them. The CDR3 nucleotides read TGTGCCAGCAGCTTAGGCCGCCTACTAGCTAGCACAGATACGCAGTATTTT. Translating gives CASSLGRLLASTDTQYF.

This clone was seen a single time. The chain uses TRBV5-1 and TRBJ1-1; 7 positions match TRBD1. J lost 8 bases, V lost 0 bases, and 10 bases had no gene match. Germline CDR1 reads SGHRS; CDR2 reads YFSETQ. CDR3 length: 15 residues. In DNA form, the CDR3 reads TGCGCCAGCAGCTTGGATGATCGCGGGACAGCCGAAGCTTTCTTT. The encoded protein is CASSLDDRGTAEAFF.

The chain carries TRBV19 and TRBJ2-7, with TRBD1 identical over 8 bases. Germline assignment: CDR1 LNHDA and CDR2 SQIVND (reference sequence). The CDR3 length is 16 residues. With 0 bases clipped from V and 3 bases from J, the junction kept 7 bases outside the gene matches. This chain's CDR3 is CASSIDQGAHHYEQYF. CDR3 sequence (DNA): TGTGCCAGTAGTATAGACCAGGGGGCGCATCACTACGAGCAGTACTTC.

This clone was detected only a few times. V gene TRBV5-1 combines with J gene TRBJ2-5; 8 nucleotides line up with TRBD2. V shed 0 bases and J 4 bases; nucleotides not matched to a gene: 8. This CDR3 has 16 amino acids. Germline CDR1 SGHRS, CDR2 YFSETQ. CDR3 loop: CASSLEGTRLAETQYF. The CDR3 DNA is TGCGCCAGCAGCTTGGAAGGGACTAGATTGGCAGAGACCCAGTACTTC.

The chain has TRBV14 and TRBJ2-5, with 7 bases matching TRBD1. The CDR3 totals 15 residues. CDR1 and CDR2 (germline): SGHDN, FVKESK. The V and J ends lost 1 base and 5 bases, in that order; junction bases with no gene match: 7. This CDR3 is CASSQVTGVGETQYF. The DNA for the CDR3 is TGTGCCAGCAGCCAAGTAACAGGGGTAGGGGAGACCCAGTACTTC.

The genes are TRBV2 and TRBJ2-3, with 12 bases lining up with TRBD2. Germline V gene lookup returns CDR1 SNHLY and CDR2 FYNNEI. J lost 6 bases, V lost 4 bases, and 8 bases had no gene match. The CDR3 contains 16 residues. The DNA for the CDR3 is TGTGCCAGCAGTGGGACTAGCGGGGTGTCAGGGGATACGCAGTATTTT. Translated, it gives CASSGTSGVSGDTQYF.

This chain links TRBV19 with TRBJ1-3, with D possibly being TRBD1 (5 bases). The CDR3 loop spans 14 amino acids. V was trimmed by 7 bases and J by 0 bases, leaving 10 bases between them. The germline gives CDR1 LNHDA, CDR2 SQIVND (reference sequence). Here the CDR3 reads CASKDTRSGNTIYF. CDR3 DNA: TGTGCCAGTAAGGACACCCGCTCTGGAAACACCATATATTTT.

The rearrangement joins TRBV7-3 to TRBJ2-3; a weak D match, TRBD2 (7 bases). Germline-derived CDR1 and CDR2 are SGHTA and FQGTGA. The CDR3 sequence is 18 residues long. V dropped 5 bases and J dropped 4 bases, with 25 bases sitting between them. CDR3 sequence: CASSPEGWRGGVSDTQYF. The DNA of the CDR3 is TGTGCCAGCAGCCCAGAGGGTTGGAGGGGGGGCGTTTCAGATACGCAGTATTTT.

The chain joins TRBV29-1 to TRBJ2-1; D possibly corresponds to TRBD2 (7 bases). The CDR3 loop spans 13 amino acids. V gave up 4 bases and J gave up 7 bases, with 14 bases separating them. Germline V gene lookup returns CDR1 SQVTM and CDR2 ANQGSEA. This chain's CDR3 is CSVVGGRMNEQFF. DNA for the CDR3: TGCAGCGTTGTGGGGGGGCGCATGAATGAGCAGTTCTTC.

The chain joins TRBV29-1 to TRBJ2-3; D perhaps matches TRBD2 (5 bases). V lost 2 bases and J 7 bases, leaving 19 bases between the germline ends. This CDR3 has 15 amino acids. Germline CDR1 is SQVTM and CDR2 is ANQGSEA. The CDR3 nucleotides are TGCAGCGTTGAAATAGGTTTCGGAGGTCACAATACGCAGTATTTT. It is translated as CSVEIGFGGHNTQYF.

The V gene is TRBV7-2, the J gene TRBJ2-3; 10 positions agree with TRBD2. The CDR3 has 17 amino acids. J lost 3 bases, V lost 3 bases, and 9 bases had no gene match. Germline CDR1 is SGHTA and CDR2 is FQGNSA. CDR3 DNA: TGTGCCAGCAGCTTTCTAACTAGCGGGGTTTTTACAGATACGCAGTATTTT. Encoded protein: CASSFLTSGVFTDTQYF.

The rearrangement uses TRBV6-6 and TRBJ1-5; a weak D match, TRBD1 (5 bases). V dropped 8 bases and J dropped 4 bases, with 21 bases sitting between them. In germline, CDR1 is MNHNY, CDR2 SVGAGI (reference sequence). There are 16 residues in the CDR3. CDR3 in DNA: TGTGCCAGCTCAACATCCCAAGGGGCCCCAAATCAGCCCCAGCATTTT. It codes for CASSTSQGAPNQPQHF.

The chain uses TRBV13 and TRBJ1-1; D gene unclear. Germline loops: CDR1 PRHDT, CDR2 FYEKMQ (reference sequence). V gave up 1 base and J gave up 4 bases, with 13 bases separating them. This CDR3 is built from 15 residues. CDR3 loop: CASSLEMRGSTEAFF. The CDR3 DNA follows: TGTGCCAGCAGCTTAGAGATGCGAGGAAGCACTGAAGCTTTCTTT.

The chain has TRBV3-1 (or the pseudogene TRBV3-2) and TRBJ1-2; the D gene is possibly TRBD1 (5 bases). Trimming took 1 base from V and 4 from J, leaving 10 bases between them. Germline CDR1 LGHDT, CDR2 YNNKEL (reference sequence). CDR3 length equals 14 residues. CDR3 loop: CASSQGGAGYGYTF. The CDR3 DNA sequence: TGTGCCAGCAGCCAAGGGGGCGCCGGCTATGGCTACACCTTC.

V and J are TRBV7-8 and TRBJ1-2; 11 nucleotides agree with TRBD1. Germline V gene sequence: CDR1 SGHVS, CDR2 FQNEAQ. The CDR3 runs 14 residues. V was pared by 5 bases and J by 7 bases, with 6 bases of the junction left unmatched. CDR3 residues: CASSGEGQGGGYTF. Written as DNA, the CDR3 is TGTGCCAGCAGCGGGGAGGGACAGGGGGGTGGCTACACCTTC.

The chain links TRBV6-5 to TRBJ2-2, with D uncertain. The germline V gene encodes CDR1 MNHEY and CDR2 SVGAGI. The CDR3 runs to 13 residues. The V gene lost 0 bases and the J gene lost 8 bases, with 7 bases spanning the gap. This CDR3 reads CASSYSITGELFF. The CDR3 DNA reads TGTGCCAGCAGTTACTCGATTACTGGGGAGCTGTTTTTT.

The V call is TRBV18, the J call TRBJ2-1, with TRBD2 matching 8 bases. The CDR3 consists of 17 residues. Trimming at V came to 6 bases and at J to 4 bases, leaving 14 bases not matched to a gene. Per the germline V gene, CDR1 is KGHSH and CDR2 is LQKENI. CDR3 sequence reads: CASSALGVAGRYNEQFF. The CDR3 nucleotides are TGTGCCAGCTCCGCACTCGGGGTAGCGGGGCGTTACAATGAGCAGTTCTTC. The full variable domain, its missing parts supplied by reference TRBV18 and TRBJ2-1, is NAGVMQNPRHLVRRRGQEARLRCSPMKGHSHVYWYRQLPEEGLKFMVYLQKENIIDESGMPKERFSAEFPKEGPSILRIQQVVRGDSAAYFCASSALGVAGRYNEQFFGPGTRLTVL.

This chain connects TRBV5-5 to TRBJ1-2; the D is unclear. Germline CDR1 reads SGHKS; CDR2 reads YYEKEE (reference sequence). Trimming took 0 bases from V and 12 from J, leaving 15 bases between them. This CDR3 contains 13 residues. CDR3 protein: CASSLAIEGPNTF. CDR3 DNA sequence: TGTGCCAGCAGCTTGGCCATAGAGGGTCCAAACACCTTC. Variable domain in full (rest from reference TRBV5-5 and TRBJ1-2): DAGVTQSPTHLIKTRGQQVTLRCSPISGHKSVSWYQQVLGQGPQFIFQYYEKEERGRGNFPDRFSARQFPNYSSELNVNALLLGDSALYLCASSLAIEGPNTFGSGTRLTVV.

V gene TRBV7-3 combines with J gene TRBJ2-3; 14 bases map to TRBD2. The germline V gene encodes CDR1 SGHTA and CDR2 FQGTGA. V lost 6 bases to trimming and J lost 4 bases; unmatched junction nucleotides: 6. CDR3 length equals 16 residues. The CDR3 region has the DNA TGTGCCAGCAGTAACGGACTAGCGGGGGGAGCAGATACGCAGTATTTT. It translates to CASSNGLAGGADTQYF.

This clone has a single count. The rearrangement links TRBV19 to TRBJ1-2; D is unresolved. The CDR3 is made up of 15 amino acids. Germline V lookup: CDR1 LNHDA, CDR2 SQIVND (reference sequence). Trimming cost V 0 bases and J 0 bases, with 8 bases left between them. The CDR3 reads CASSIELGANYGYTF. In DNA, the CDR3 is TGTGCCAGTAGTATAGAGCTAGGAGCTAACTATGGCTACACCTTC.

With regard to this clone: This sample includes further DNA sequences coding for the same CDR3. This rearrangement joins TRBV24-1 to TRBJ2-5, with no clear D. This CDR3 comprises 14 residues. Germline lookup yields CDR1 KGHDR and CDR2 SFDVKD. V was trimmed by 3 bases and J by 1 base, leaving 8 bases between them. CDR3 bases: TGTGCCACCAGTGATAGGCGGATCCAAGAGACCCAGTACTTC. Translating gives CATSDRRIQETQYF.

CDR3 amino acids: CASSPTGGNEQFF. DNA of the CDR3: TGTGCCAGCAGCCCAACAGGGGGCAATGAGCAGTTCTTC. J is TRBJ2-1 and V is TRBV5-4; 8 bases map to TRBD1. V lost 4 bases to trimming and J lost 6 bases; unmatched junction nucleotides: 3. Germline V gene sequence: CDR1 SGHNT, CDR2 YYREEE (reference sequence). This CDR3 has 13 residues.

The chain combines TRBV4-3 with TRBJ2-1; 7 bases match TRBD2. Losses at the gene ends were 0 bases for V and 10 bases for J; bases not matched to a gene: 9. Looked up from germline, CDR1 is LGHNA and CDR2 is YSLEER. This CDR3 contains 15 residues. In DNA, the CDR3 is TGCGCCAGCAGCCAAGATTCTGGTTTGGGGGGGGAGCAGTTCTTC. Encoded protein: CASSQDSGLGGEQFF.

V usage is TRBV19 and J usage is TRBJ2-1; no definite D call. Trimming pared 1 base from V and 1 base from J, leaving 8 bases between. CDR3 size: 15 residues. Germline loops: CDR1 LNHDA, CDR2 SQIVND (reference sequence). This CDR3 reads CASSIGASSYNEQFF. The CDR3 bases are TGTGCCAGTAGTATAGGGGCCAGTTCCTACAATGAGCAGTTCTTC.

The genes are TRBV6-7 and TRBJ2-7; D possibly corresponds to TRBD2 (5 bases). TRBV6-7 is an ORF for which the function is uncertain. Deletions cut 0 bases from V and 3 bases from J, with 9 bases between. The CDR3 sequence is 14 residues long. DNA of the CDR3: TGTGCCAGCAGTTACTCGAGGGAAGACTACGAGCAGTACGTC. It encodes CASSYSREDYEQYV.

The rearrangement joins TRBV19 to TRBJ2-6; D possibly corresponds to TRBD2 (6 bases). The germline CDR1 and CDR2 sequences are LNHDA and SQIVND (reference sequence). V lost 8 bases to trimming and J lost 1 base, with 12 bases between them. CDR3 length: 15 amino acids. The CDR3 sequence: CASDGGRSGANVLTF. CDR3 DNA: TGTGCCAGTGATGGGGGGAGGTCTGGGGCCAACGTCCTGACTTTC.

This clone has at least ten counts. J is TRBJ2-2 and V is TRBV2; tentatively, D is TRBD1 (6 bases). Trimming left V 4 bases short and J 0 bases short, with 15 bases between. Germline V lookup: CDR1 SNHLY, CDR2 FYNNEI. The CDR3 is 17 residues long. CDR3 sequence (DNA): TGTGCCAGCAGTGCTACAGGGTGGGAATCGAACACCGGGGAGCTGTTTTTT. Translation gives CASSATGWESNTGELFF.